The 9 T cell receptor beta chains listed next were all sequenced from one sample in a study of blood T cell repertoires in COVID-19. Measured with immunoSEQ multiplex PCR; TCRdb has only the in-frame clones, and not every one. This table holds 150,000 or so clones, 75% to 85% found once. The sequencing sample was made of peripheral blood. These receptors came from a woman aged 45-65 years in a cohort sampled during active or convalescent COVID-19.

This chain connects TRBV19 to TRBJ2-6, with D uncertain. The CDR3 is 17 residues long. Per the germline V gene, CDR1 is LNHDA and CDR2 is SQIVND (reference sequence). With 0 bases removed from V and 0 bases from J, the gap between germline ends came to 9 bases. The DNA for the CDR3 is TGTGCCAGTAGTATAGATTATCAGTCCTCTGGGGCCAACGTCCTGACTTTC. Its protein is CASSIDYQSSGANVLTF.

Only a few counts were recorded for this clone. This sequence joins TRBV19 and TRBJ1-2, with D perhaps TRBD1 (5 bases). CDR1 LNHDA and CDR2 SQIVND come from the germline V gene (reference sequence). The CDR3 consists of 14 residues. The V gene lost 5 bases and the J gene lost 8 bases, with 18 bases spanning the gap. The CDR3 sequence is CASSDGGVIKGYTF. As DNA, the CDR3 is TGTGCCAGTAGTGATGGAGGGGTGATTAAGGGCTACACCTTC.

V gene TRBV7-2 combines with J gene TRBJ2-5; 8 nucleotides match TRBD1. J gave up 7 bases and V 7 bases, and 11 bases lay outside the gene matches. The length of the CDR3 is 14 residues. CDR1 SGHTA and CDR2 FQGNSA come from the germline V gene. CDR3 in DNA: TGTGCCAGCACTCCAGCGGACAGGGCGGGGACCCAGTACTTC. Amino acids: CASTPADRAGTQYF.

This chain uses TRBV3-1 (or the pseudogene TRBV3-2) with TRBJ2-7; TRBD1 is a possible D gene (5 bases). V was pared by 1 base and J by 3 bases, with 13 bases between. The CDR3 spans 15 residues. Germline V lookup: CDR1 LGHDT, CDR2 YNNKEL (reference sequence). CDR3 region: CASSQGPGNYYEQYF. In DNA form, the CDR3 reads TGTGCCAGCAGCCAAGGGCCAGGGAACTACTACGAGCAGTACTTC.

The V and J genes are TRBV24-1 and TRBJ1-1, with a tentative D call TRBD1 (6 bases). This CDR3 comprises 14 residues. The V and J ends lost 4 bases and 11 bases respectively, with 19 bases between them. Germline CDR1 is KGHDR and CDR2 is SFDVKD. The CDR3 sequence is CATSDPRVGGEAFF. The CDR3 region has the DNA TGTGCCACCAGTGACCCCAGGGTAGGGGGAGAGGCTTTCTTT.

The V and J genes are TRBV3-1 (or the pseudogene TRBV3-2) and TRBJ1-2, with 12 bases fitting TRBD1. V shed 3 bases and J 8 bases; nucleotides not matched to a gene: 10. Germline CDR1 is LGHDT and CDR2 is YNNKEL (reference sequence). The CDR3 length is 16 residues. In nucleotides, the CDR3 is TGTGCCAGCAGCCACTCCCCGGGACAGGGGGCTTGGGGCTACACCTTC. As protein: CASSHSPGQGAWGYTF.

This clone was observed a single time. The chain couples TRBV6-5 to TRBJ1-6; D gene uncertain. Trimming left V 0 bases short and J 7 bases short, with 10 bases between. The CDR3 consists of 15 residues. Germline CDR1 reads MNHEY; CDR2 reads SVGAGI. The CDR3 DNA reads TGTGCCAGCAGTTACTCAATACAGCTAAATTCACCCCTCCACTTT. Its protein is CASSYSIQLNSPLHF.

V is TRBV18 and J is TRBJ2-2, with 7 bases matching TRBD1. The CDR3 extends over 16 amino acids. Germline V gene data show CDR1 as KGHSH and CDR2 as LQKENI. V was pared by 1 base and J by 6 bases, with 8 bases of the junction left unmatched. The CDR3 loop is CASSPREQGKAGELFF. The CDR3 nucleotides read TGTGCCAGCTCACCACGGGAACAGGGGAAGGCCGGGGAGCTGTTTTTT.

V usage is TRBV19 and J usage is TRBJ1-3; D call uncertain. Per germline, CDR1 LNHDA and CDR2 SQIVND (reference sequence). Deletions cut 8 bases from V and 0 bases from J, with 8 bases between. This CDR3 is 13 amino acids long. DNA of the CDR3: TGTGCCAGTGCCCAGAACTCTGGAAACACCATATATTTT. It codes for CASAQNSGNTIYF.